This section outlines one T cell receptor (beta chain) sequence together with its context. The DNA is omitted, as the CDR3 cannot be located on it reliably, and the CDR3 follows TCRdb's listing. This sample was taken from a study of T-cell reconstitution after alpha-beta-depleted transplantation in children. During its preparation, the TCRbeta library received unique molecular identifiers. Via MiXCR, TCRdb re-called the PCR reads, giving one row per CDR3 protein. The top ten clones hold approximately 13% of a sample with about 200,000 distinct CDR3 sequences, just over 14% of them seen once. Germline CDR1 KGHDR, CDR2 SFDVKD. The CDR3 sequence runs 23 residues, both termini included.

The specimen comprised PBMCs from the stem cell graft donor, sampled from the stem cell graft. This receptor was obtained from a human donor who donated a stem cell graft to a child with acute lymphoblastic leukemia. This chain uses TRBV24-1 with TRBJ2-7; the table's D call TRBD1 went unverified against the DNA. CDR3 amino acids: CATSDSPRTRTGSSYEQYFGQYF.